This paragraph reports one T cell receptor (beta chain). Its specificity is unknown. This sample stems from a study of shared clonotypes between healthy human individuals. Study observations and caveats: Generation probabilities were higher for clonotypes shared across all four sorted-subset donors than for unshared ones.

The length of the CDR3 is 16 residues. Trimming took 8 bases from V and 0 from J, leaving 16 bases between them. The germline gives CDR1 MDHEN, CDR2 SYDVKM. Cells designated naive CD8 were CD45RO-negative and were positively selected for CCR7, with terminally differentiated effector memory CD45RA+ cells excluded. Sequencing was at deep level. The protocol was immunoSEQ multiplex PCR, while the TCRdb copy is restricted to in-frame clones and leaves out a portion. The repertoire holds around 1.9 million clones, with about 94% as singletons. The clonotype comes from a man aged 18 to 30 in good health. Some clones in this sample may be carry-over from other donors' samples. The chain carries TRBV28 and TRBJ1-4; no clear D. Sequenced sample: naive CD8+ T cells from PBMCs. CDR3 nucleotides: TGTGCCAGCGGTAGTCCGGCCGAGGCAACTAATGAAAAACTGTTTTTT. This translates into CASGSPAEATNEKLFF.